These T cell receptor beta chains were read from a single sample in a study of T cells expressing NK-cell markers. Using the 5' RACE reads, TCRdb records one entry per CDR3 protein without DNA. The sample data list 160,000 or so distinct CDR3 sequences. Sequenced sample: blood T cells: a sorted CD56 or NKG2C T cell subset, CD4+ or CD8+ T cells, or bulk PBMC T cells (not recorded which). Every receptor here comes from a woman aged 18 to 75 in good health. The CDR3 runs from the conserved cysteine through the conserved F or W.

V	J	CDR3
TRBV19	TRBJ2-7	CASSRAGLYEQYF
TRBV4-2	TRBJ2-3	CASSQLKSGRTDTQYF
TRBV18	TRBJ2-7	CASSQERNEQYF
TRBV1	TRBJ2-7	CTSSRDGRCYEQYF
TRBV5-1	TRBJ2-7	CASSLAWGSGRGEQYF
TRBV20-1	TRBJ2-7	CSARRTSGRSEQYF
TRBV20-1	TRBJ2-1	CSARPGASNNEQFF
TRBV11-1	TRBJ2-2	CASRSPQGGAGELFF
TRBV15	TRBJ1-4	CATSRDLGGREKLFF
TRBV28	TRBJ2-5	CASSSPGRGGETQYF
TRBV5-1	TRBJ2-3	CASSLGLAGGPLDTQYF
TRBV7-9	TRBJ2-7	CASSSGRRDSLFYEQYF
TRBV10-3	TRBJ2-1	CAVLSRGITYNEQFF
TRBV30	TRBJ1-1	CAWSSDRGNTEAFF
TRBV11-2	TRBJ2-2	CASSLDLLAGGTGELFF
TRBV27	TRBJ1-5	CASRYTGNNQPQHF
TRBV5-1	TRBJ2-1	CASSLGATSGSLNEQFF
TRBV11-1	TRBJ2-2	CASSLVSGAGELFF
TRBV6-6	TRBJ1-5	CASSYSSEKPQHF